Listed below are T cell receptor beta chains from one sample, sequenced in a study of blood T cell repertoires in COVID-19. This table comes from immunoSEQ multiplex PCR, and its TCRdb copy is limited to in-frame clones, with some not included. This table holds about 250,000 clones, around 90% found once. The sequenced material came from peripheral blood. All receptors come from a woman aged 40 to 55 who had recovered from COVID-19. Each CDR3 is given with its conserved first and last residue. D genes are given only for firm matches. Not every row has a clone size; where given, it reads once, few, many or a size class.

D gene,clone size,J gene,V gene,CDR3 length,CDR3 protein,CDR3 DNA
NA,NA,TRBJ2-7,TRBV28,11,CASSFPGEQYF,TGTGCCAGCAGTTTCCCCGGCGAGCAGTACTTC
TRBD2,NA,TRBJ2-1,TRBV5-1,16,CASSLGRASGNNEQFF,TGCGCCAGCAGCTTGGGTCGGGCTAGCGGAAACAATGAGCAGTTCTTC
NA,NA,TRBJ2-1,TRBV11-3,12,CASSSGMNEQFF,TGTGCCAGCAGTTCAGGGATGAATGAGCAGTTCTTC
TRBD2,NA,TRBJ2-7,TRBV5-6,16,CASSLKSTSGRGEQYF,TGTGCCAGCAGCTTGAAGTCGACTAGCGGGAGGGGCGAGCAGTACTTC
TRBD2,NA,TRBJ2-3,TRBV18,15,CASSRTSGNADTQYF,TGTGCCAGCTCACGGACTAGCGGGAATGCAGATACGCAGTATTTT
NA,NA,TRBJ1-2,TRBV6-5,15,CASRPWTATNYGYTF,TGTGCCAGCAGACCATGGACAGCAACTAACTATGGCTACACCTTC
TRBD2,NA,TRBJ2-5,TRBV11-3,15,CASSLGLAGLETQYF,TGTGCCAGCAGCTTGGGACTAGCGGGATTAGAGACCCAGTACTTC
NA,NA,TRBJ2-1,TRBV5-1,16,CASSPGGPSSYNEQFF,TGCGCCAGCAGTCCAGGCGGGCCGAGCTCCTACAATGAGCAGTTCTTC
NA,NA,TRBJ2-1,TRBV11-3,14,CASSLGGSYNEQFF,TGTGCCAGCAGCTTAGGCGGCTCCTACAATGAGCAGTTCTTC
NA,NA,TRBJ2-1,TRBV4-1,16,CASSQVATNSYNEQFF,TGCGCCAGCAGCCAAGTGGCGACAAATTCCTACAATGAGCAGTTCTTC
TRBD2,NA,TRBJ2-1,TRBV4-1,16,CASSQGPSGRINEQFF,TGCGCCAGCAGCCAAGGACCTAGCGGCCGAATCAATGAGCAGTTCTTC
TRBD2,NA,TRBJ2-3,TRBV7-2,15,CASSPSGTYTDTQYF,TGTGCCAGCAGCCCAAGCGGGACCTACACAGATACGCAGTATTTT
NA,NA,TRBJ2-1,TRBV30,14,CAWSAGLSYNEQFF,TGTGCCTGGAGTGCGGGACTCTCCTACAATGAGCAGTTCTTC
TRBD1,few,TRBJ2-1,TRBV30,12,CAWKTGNNEQFF,TGTGCCTGGAAGACAGGGAATAATGAGCAGTTCTTC
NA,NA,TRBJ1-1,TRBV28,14,CASSLGRRSTEAFF,TGTGCCAGCAGTTTAGGTCGGAGGAGCACTGAAGCTTTCTTT
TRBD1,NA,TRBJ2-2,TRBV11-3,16,CASSSPGTGGTGELFF,TGTGCCAGCAGCTCCCCCGGGACAGGGGGAACCGGGGAGCTGTTTTTT
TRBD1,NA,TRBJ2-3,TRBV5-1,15,CASSHRTGGTDTQYF,TGCGCCAGCAGCCACCGGACAGGAGGCACAGATACGCAGTATTTT
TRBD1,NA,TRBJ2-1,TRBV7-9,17,CASSLAGRGRMYNEQFF,TGTGCCAGCAGCTTAGCGGGCAGGGGGCGTATGTACAATGAGCAGTTCTTC
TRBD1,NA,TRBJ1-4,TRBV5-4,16,CASSWRGQGGNEKLFF,TGTGCCAGCAGCTGGAGGGGGCAGGGAGGTAATGAAAAACTGTTTTTT
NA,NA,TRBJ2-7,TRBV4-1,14,CASSQDERNYEQYF,TGCGCCAGCAGCCAAGATGAGCGGAACTACGAGCAGTACTTC
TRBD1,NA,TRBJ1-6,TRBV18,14,CASSSTGGGSPLHF,TGTGCCAGCTCAAGCACAGGGGGCGGCTCACCCCTCCACTTT
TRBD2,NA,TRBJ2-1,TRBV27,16,CASSSGTSGPYNEQFF,TGTGCCAGCAGTTCCGGGACTAGCGGACCCTACAATGAGCAGTTCTTC
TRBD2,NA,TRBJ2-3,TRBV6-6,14,CASNLREDGDTQYF,TGTGCCAGCAATCTGCGGGAGGACGGGGATACGCAGTATTTT
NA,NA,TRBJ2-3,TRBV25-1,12,CASSARRDTQYF,TGTGCCAGCAGCGCCCGGAGAGATACGCAGTATTTT
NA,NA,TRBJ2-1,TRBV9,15,CASSVETGTYNEQFF,TGTGCCAGCAGCGTAGAAACAGGGACATACAATGAGCAGTTCTTC
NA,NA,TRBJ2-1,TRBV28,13,CASSLTSPNEQFF,TGTGCCAGCAGCCTGACTAGTCCCAATGAGCAGTTCTTC
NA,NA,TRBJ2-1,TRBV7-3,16,CASSLRPGSSYNEQFF,TGTGCCAGCAGCTTAAGGCCCGGGAGCTCCTACAATGAGCAGTTCTTC
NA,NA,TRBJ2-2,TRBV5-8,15,CASSQRVVYTGELFF,TGTGCCAGCAGCCAACGGGTCGTATACACCGGGGAGCTGTTTTTT
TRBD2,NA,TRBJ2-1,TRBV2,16,CASSEGGASGSGEQFF,TGTGCCAGCAGTGAAGGGGGGGCTAGCGGGAGCGGTGAGCAGTTCTTC
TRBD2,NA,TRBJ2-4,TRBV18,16,CASSLARTSGENIQYF,TGTGCCAGCTCACTCGCTCGGACTAGCGGGGAAAACATTCAGTACTTC
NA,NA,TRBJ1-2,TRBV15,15,CATSRETGGFYGYTF,TGTGCCACCAGCAGAGAGACAGGTGGCTTCTATGGCTACACCTTC
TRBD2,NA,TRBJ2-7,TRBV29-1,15,CSVEGEGSSSYEQYF,TGCAGCGTTGAAGGGGAGGGCTCGAGCTCCTACGAGCAGTACTTC